This TCR beta chain was recorded in a study of OX40 agonist ivuxolimab in advanced cancers. Method: immunoSEQ multiplex PCR; TCRdb's copy keeps in-frame clones and lacks some. The sample has roughly 70,000 clones, about 86% seen once. This CDR3 contains 18 residues. Blood samples were obtained at baseline, cycle 4 day 1, and cycle 7 day 1. The chain has TRBV21-1 and TRBJ1-3; TRBD1, the D gene given by the table, was not confirmed from the DNA. TRBV21-1 is described as a pseudogene. Specimen: CD4+ or CD8+ T cells sorted from blood, collected in a trial of the OX40 agonist ivuxolimab. The TCR originated in an adult with an advanced solid tumor such as melanoma, head and neck, liver or kidney cancer. The CDR3 region is CASSKGKMAGGLGNTIYF. CDR3 nucleotides: TGTGCCAGCAGCAAAGGGAAAATGGCAGGGGGTCTTGGAAACACCATATATTTT.